Following are 13 T cell receptor beta chains from one sample sequenced in a study of blood T cell repertoires in COVID-19. Sequenced by immunoSEQ multiplex PCR; TCRdb stores in-frame clones only, minus some. The data contain approximately 170,000 clones, approximately 90% of them singletons. The sample comprised peripheral blood. Receptors originate from a man in his fifties who had recovered from COVID-19.

The chain joins TRBV11-1 to TRBJ2-7, with unresolved D. CDR3 length: 14 amino acids. Trimming took 0 bases from V and 4 from J, leaving 10 bases between them. Germline CDR1 is SGHAT and CDR2 is FQDESV (reference sequence). Here the CDR3 DNA reads TGTGCCAGCAGCTTAGCAAGCGATCTATACGAGCAGTACTTC. This codes for CASSLASDLYEQYF.

The chain's CDR3 is CASSLGQGANYGYTF. CDR3 DNA: TGTGCCAGCAGCTTAGGACAGGGGGCTAACTATGGCTACACCTTC. The chain has TRBV7-9 and TRBJ1-2; 9 bases line up with TRBD1. The CDR3 is 15 amino acids. Germline V gene sequence: CDR1 SEHNR, CDR2 FQNEAQ (reference sequence). Trimming took 1 base from V and 0 from J; bases not matched to a gene: 0. The full variable domain, rest sourced from reference TRBV7-9 and TRBJ1-2, is DTGVSQNPRHKITKRGQNVTFRCDPISEHNRLYWYRQTLGQGPEFLTYFQNEAQLEKSRLLSDRFSAERPKGSFSTLEIQRTEQGDSAMYLCASSLGQGANYGYTFGSGTRLTVV.

The chain couples TRBV5-1 to TRBJ2-1; TRBD1 matches at 8 bases. The CDR3 extends over 16 amino acids. Trimming took 2 bases from V and 6 from J; bases not matched to a gene: 10. Germline values: CDR1 SGHRS, CDR2 YFSETQ. CDR3: CASSLPDRGRGNEQFF. The CDR3 region has the DNA TGCGCCAGCAGCTTACCCGACAGGGGAAGGGGCAATGAGCAGTTCTTC. Variable domain in full (rest from reference TRBV5-1 and TRBJ2-1): KAGVTQTPRYLIKTRGQQVTLSCSPISGHRSVSWYQQTPGQGLQFLFEYFSETQRNKGNFPGRFSGRQFSNSRSEMNVSTLELGDSALYLCASSLPDRGRGNEQFFGPGTRLTVL.

Only one count was recorded for this clone. The chain recombines TRBV3-1 (or the pseudogene TRBV3-2) with TRBJ2-7; 8 bases map to TRBD1. Germline CDR1 LGHDT, CDR2 YNNKEL (reference sequence). The CDR3 length is 18 residues. V lost 2 bases to trimming and J lost 0 bases; unmatched junction nucleotides: 12. The CDR3 reads CASSQFLPRDRSSYEQYF. Here the CDR3 DNA reads TGTGCCAGCAGCCAATTTTTACCCCGGGACAGGAGCTCCTACGAGCAGTACTTC.

The chain is built from TRBV5-8 and TRBJ1-4; TRBD1 matches at 7 bases. The CDR3 runs to 15 residues. V shed 2 bases and J 3 bases; nucleotides not matched to a gene: 4. Per germline, CDR1 SGHTS and CDR2 YDEGEE. Here the CDR3 reads CASSFPGQPNEKLFF. CDR3 bases: TGTGCCAGCAGCTTTCCGGGACAGCCTAATGAAAAACTGTTTTTT.

Remarks on this clone: Mismatch with germline at one junction end may stem from a read error. The chain is built from TRBV28 and TRBJ2-5, with 13 bases matching TRBD2. The CDR3 is 14 residues long. CDR1 and CDR2 (germline): MDHEN, SYDVKM. CDR3 residues: CASSPGLAGALRDF. The CDR3 DNA sequence: TGTGCCAGCAGTCCTGGACTAGCGGGGGCCTTGAGAGACTTC.

This clone came up once. The V call is TRBV28, the J call TRBJ2-5; no definite D call. The V and J ends lost 2 bases and 1 base respectively, with 5 bases between them. CDR3 length: 13 residues. Germline V CDR1 and CDR2: MDHEN, SYDVKM. This CDR3 is CASSLIGQETQYF. CDR3 sequence (DNA): TGTGCCAGCAGTTTAATCGGCCAAGAGACCCAGTACTTC.

The chain recombines TRBV21-1 with TRBJ2-3; TRBD1, the table's D call, lacks a check against the DNA. TRBV21-1 represents a pseudogene. The CDR3 length is 15 residues. The CDR3 coding sequence is TGTGCCAGCAGCGAGCAACAGGGGGGCGCAGATACGCAGTATTTT. Its translation: CASSEQQGGADTQYF.

This clone appeared once. The rearrangement links TRBV4-3 to TRBJ1-4; 7 bases fit TRBD1. This CDR3 spans 15 amino acids. Unmatched junction bases numbered 8, after V lost 0 bases and J lost 10 bases. Looked up from germline, CDR1 is LGHNA and CDR2 is YSLEER. The CDR3 coding sequence is TGCGCCAGCAGCCAAGATCTGTCAGGGGGTGGAAAACTGTTTTTT. This sequence encodes CASSQDLSGGGKLFF.

The chain uses TRBV6-5 and TRBJ1-1; possible D gene TRBD1, 6 bases. The CDR3 totals 14 residues. Trimming cost V 10 bases and J 1 base, with 16 bases left between them. The V gene's germline CDR1 is MNHEY and CDR2 SVGAGI. In DNA, the CDR3 is TGTGCCACCTATCAGGGGTTGGCGAACACTGAAGCTTTCTTT. Encoded protein: CATYQGLANTEAFF.

The chain recombines TRBV30 with TRBJ2-7, with D possibly matching TRBD1 (6 bases). V was cut by 3 bases and J by 6 bases, with 12 bases left in between. Germline CDR1 reads GTSNPN; CDR2 reads SVGIG (reference sequence). CDR3 length equals 12 residues. The CDR3 sequence: CAWRQGPREQYF. CDR3 nucleotide sequence: TGTGCCTGGAGACAGGGTCCTCGCGAGCAGTACTTC.

The genes are TRBV7-9 and TRBJ2-1, with 10 bases that match TRBD1. The germline gives CDR1 SEHNR, CDR2 FQNEAQ (reference sequence). J gave up 8 bases and V 5 bases, and 9 bases lay outside the gene matches. The CDR3 contains 15 residues. CDR3 in DNA: TGTGCCAGCAGCCCCCCTGGGACAGGGGTGGATGAGCAGTTCTTC. It translates to CASSPPGTGVDEQFF.

This clone was seen just once. The V call is TRBV6-1, the J call TRBJ1-5, with D possibly TRBD1 on 6 matching bases. This CDR3 has 13 amino acids. Per germline, CDR1 MNHNS and CDR2 SASEGT. V lost 3 bases, J lost 7 bases, and 10 bases lay in between. The CDR3 loop reads CASSDWTVQPQHF. CDR3 coding DNA: TGTGCCAGCAGTGATTGGACAGTCCAGCCCCAGCATTTT.